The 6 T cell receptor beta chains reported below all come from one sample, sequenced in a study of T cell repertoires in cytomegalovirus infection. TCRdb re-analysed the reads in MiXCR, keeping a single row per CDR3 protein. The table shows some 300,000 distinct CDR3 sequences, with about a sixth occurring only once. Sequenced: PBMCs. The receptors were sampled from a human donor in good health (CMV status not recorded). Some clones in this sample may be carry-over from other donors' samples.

CDR3 nucleotide sequence: TGTGCCAGCAGCTCACTACAGGGTCGCTCTGGGGCCAACGTCCTGACTTTC. Protein product: CASSSLQGRSGANVLTF. This sequence joins TRBV11-2 and TRBJ2-6, with TRBD1 as a possible D gene (6 bases). Germline CDR1 reads SGHAT; CDR2 reads FQNNGV. The CDR3 has 17 amino acids. Trimming took off 4 bases at V and 0 bases at J, with 13 bases between the two ends. The full variable domain, with the rest looked up from reference TRBV11-2 and TRBJ2-6, is EAGVAQSPRYKIIEKRQSVAFWCNPISGHATLYWYQQILGQGPKLLIQFQNNGVVDDSQLPKDRFSAERLKGVDSTLKIQPAKLEDSAVYLCASSSLQGRSGANVLTFGAGSRLTVL.

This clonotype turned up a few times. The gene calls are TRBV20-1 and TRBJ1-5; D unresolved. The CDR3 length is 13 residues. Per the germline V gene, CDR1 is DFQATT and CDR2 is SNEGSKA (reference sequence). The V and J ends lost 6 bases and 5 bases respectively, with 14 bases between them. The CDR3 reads CSALEWEDQPQHF. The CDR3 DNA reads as TGCAGTGCCCTGGAGTGGGAGGATCAGCCCCAGCATTTT.

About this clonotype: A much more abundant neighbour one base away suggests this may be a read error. This chain's CDR3 is CASRRDQETQYF. CDR3 DNA: TGTGCCAGCAGAAGAGACCAAGAGACCCAGTACTTC. This chain connects TRBV5-4 to TRBJ2-5, with D unclear. Per germline, CDR1 SGHNT and CDR2 YYREEE (reference sequence). Trimming cost V 5 bases and J 0 bases, with 5 bases left between them. CDR3 length: 12 residues.

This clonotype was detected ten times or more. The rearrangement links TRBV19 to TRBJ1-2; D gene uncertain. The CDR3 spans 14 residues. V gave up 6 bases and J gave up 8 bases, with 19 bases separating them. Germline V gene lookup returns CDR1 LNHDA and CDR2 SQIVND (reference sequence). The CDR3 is CASSRRGTSTGYTF. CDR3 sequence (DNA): TGTGCCAGTAGCCGCCGGGGAACCTCTACCGGCTACACCTTC.

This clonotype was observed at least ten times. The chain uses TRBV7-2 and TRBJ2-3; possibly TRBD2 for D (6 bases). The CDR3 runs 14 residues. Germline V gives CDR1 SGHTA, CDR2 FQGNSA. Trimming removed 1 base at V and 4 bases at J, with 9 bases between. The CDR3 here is CASSLGLEADTQYF. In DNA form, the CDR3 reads TGTGCCAGCAGCTTAGGACTAGAGGCAGATACGCAGTATTTT.

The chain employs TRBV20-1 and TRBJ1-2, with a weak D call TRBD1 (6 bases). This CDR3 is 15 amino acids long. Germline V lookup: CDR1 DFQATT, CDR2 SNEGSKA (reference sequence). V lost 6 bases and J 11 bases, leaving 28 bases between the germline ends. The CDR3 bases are TGCAGTGCCACACCCCCGGGCCCTACAGGGAGAGATTACACCTTC. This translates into CSATPPGPTGRDYTF.